This TCR beta chain was obtained from a study of CD8 T cells in ankylosing spondylitis (dated by TCRdb to 2016 to 2017). Turning to the overall study: The study set out to find disease-linked TCR variants by profiling T cell receptor beta repertoires in ankylosing spondylitis patients and healthy donors. The whole study cohort included some 100 healthy donors and 25 or so ankylosing spondylitis patients. Peripheral blood was sampled, and synovial fluid was additionally collected from ankylosing spondylitis patients. Findings and caveats that apply to the study as a whole: A TCR beta motif of eight highly homologous amino acid variants appeared characteristic of blood from ankylosing spondylitis patients. In peripheral blood, the disease-linked clones were found at relatively low frequencies and had a CD8+ phenotype. Some motif variants were previously reported in synovial fluid and blood of reactive arthritis patients, suggesting common disease-initiation mechanisms. Significant enrichment of the disease-linked clones was reported in matched synovial fluid samples from ankylosing spondylitis patients.

The germline V and J ends show losses of 5 bases and 2 bases respectively, and no gene match explains 5 bases of the junction. Per the germline V gene, SNHLY is the CDR1 and FYNNEI is the CDR2. Including cysteine and phenylalanine, the CDR3 has 15 amino acids. Only the CDR3 region is kept as DNA, spanning 45 bases read in frame from base 1. Synovial fluid samples were paired with blood samples taken from the same ankylosing spondylitis patients. The count of this clonotype is one. The antigen this receptor binds is unknown. Per-base qualities were not stored, and no clone one base away is much larger. One read is thin evidence. The listed sequencing device is Illumina HiSeq 2500. TCR beta libraries were prepared by quantitative 5'-RACE with molecular barcodes. Per the authors' processing: A new computational method based on a probabilistic model of VDJ rearrangement was used to identify disease-linked TCR variants. Starting from the raw public reads, TCRdb applied fastp trimming at Q25, assembled clones with MiXCR and retained in-frame beta chains. Here each entry gathers all rows of one CDR3 protein and keeps the most common genes and DNA. The V and J calls shown here were made by TCRdb, not taken from the authors' results. Present in this sample are fewer than 180,000 distinct CDR3 sequences, roughly 44% of which were seen just once. The top ten hold around 15% of the sample.

The chain is assembled from TRBV2 and TRBJ2-1; 8 bases in the junction line up with TRBD1. The receptor was derived from a male donor with ankylosing spondylitis. What was sequenced was synovial fluid, either unsorted or a sorted T cell fraction (not recorded which). The CDR3 is CASSFYRGAYNEQFF. The nucleotide sequence reads as follows: TGTGCCAGCAGTTTTTACAGGGGGGCCTACAATGAGCAGTTCTTC.